This T cell receptor beta chain was recovered during a study of blood T cell repertoires in COVID-19. Looking at the study overall: Sites in the United States, Italy and Spain provided acute and convalescent COVID-19 samples. The cDNA or gDNA used as material had been derived from T cells, B-cell-depleted T cells, or PBMCs.

The count of this clone is one. Source study methods: Estimation of nucleated cell counts was performed using reference gene primer amplification. TCRdb's table, derived via immunoSEQ multiplex PCR, lists solely in-frame clones and lacks some. V, J and clone size were drawn from that table, and D and trimming were deduced from the DNA. The table lists about 26,000 clones, almost 90% of them singletons. The source of this sequence is a man aged 70-80 years with acute or convalescent COVID-19. What was sequenced was peripheral blood.

CDR3 in amino acids: CASSHREGFGYTF. DNA for the CDR3: TGTGCCAGCAGCCACCGGGAGGGGTTCGGCTACACCTTC. The chain combines TRBV6-5 with TRBJ1-2; D possibly corresponds to TRBD1 (5 bases). Trimming removed 6 bases at V and 8 bases at J, with 16 bases between. CDR3 length: 13 residues. Looked up from germline, CDR1 is MNHEY and CDR2 is SVGAGI.